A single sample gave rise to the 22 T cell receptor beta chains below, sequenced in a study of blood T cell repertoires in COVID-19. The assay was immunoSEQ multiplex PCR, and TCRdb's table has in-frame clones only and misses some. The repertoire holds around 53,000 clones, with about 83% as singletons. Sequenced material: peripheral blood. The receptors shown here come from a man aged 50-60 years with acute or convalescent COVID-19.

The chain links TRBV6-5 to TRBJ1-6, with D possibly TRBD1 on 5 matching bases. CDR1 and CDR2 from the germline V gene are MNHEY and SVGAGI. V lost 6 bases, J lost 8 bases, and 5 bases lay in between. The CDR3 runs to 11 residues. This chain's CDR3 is CASSRDSPLHF. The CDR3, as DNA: TGTGCCAGCAGCAGGGATTCACCCCTCCACTTT.

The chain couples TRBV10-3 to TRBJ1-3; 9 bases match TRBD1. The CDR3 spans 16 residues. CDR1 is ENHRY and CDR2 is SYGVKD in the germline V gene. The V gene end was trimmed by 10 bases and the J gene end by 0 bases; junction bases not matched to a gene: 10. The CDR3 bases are TGTGCCACCTCCGGGGGACAGGGCCACTCTGGAAACACCATATATTTT. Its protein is CATSGGQGHSGNTIYF.

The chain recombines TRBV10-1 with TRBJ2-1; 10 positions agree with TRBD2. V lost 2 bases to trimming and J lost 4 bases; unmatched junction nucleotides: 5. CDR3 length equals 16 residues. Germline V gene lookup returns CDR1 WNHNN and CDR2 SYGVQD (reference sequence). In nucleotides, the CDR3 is TGCGCCAGCAGTGAGAAAACTAGCGGGGCTTACAATGAGCAGTTCTTC. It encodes CASSEKTSGAYNEQFF.

The CDR3 loop is CASSQYTGDSEAFF. CDR3 nucleotide sequence: TGCGCCAGCAGCCAATATACAGGGGACTCTGAAGCTTTCTTT. J is TRBJ1-1 and V is TRBV4-1, with 7 bases lining up with TRBD1. This CDR3 has 14 residues. Germline V gives CDR1 MGHRA, CDR2 YSYEKL. J gave up 6 bases and V 2 bases, and 6 bases lay outside the gene matches.

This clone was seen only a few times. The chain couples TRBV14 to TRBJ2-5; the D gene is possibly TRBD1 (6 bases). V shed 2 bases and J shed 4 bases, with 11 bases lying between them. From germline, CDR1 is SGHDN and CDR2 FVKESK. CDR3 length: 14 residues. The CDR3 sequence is CASSQIQGIETQYF. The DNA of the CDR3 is TGTGCCAGCAGCCAAATACAGGGTATAGAGACCCAGTACTTC. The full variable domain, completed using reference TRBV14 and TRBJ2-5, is EAGVTQFPSHSVIEKGQTVTLRCDPISGHDNLYWYRRVMGKEIKFLLHFVKESKQDESGMPNNRFLAERTGGTYSTLKVQPAELEDSGVYFCASSQIQGIETQYFGPGTRLLVL.

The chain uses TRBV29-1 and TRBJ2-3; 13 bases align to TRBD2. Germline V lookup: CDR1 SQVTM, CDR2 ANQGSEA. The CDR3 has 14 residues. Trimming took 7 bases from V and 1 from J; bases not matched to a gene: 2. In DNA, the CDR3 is TGCAGCGCTGGACTAGCGGGGGGCACAGATACGCAGTATTTT. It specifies CSAGLAGGTDTQYF.

CDR3 nucleotides: TGTGCCAGCATCTCACGCGGAAGTGCACGAGAGACCCAGTACTTC. Protein product: CASISRGSARETQYF. The J gene is TRBJ2-5, the V gene TRBV11-2; no firm D call. CDR1 and CDR2 (germline): SGHAT, FQNNGV. The CDR3 is 15 residues long. Trimming took 7 bases from V and 4 from J, leaving 19 bases between them. The entire variable domain, with the rest obtained from reference TRBV11-2 and TRBJ2-5, is as follows: EAGVAQSPRYKIIEKRQSVAFWCNPISGHATLYWYQQILGQGPKLLIQFQNNGVVDDSQLPKDRFSAERLKGVDSTLKIQPAKLEDSAVYLCASISRGSARETQYFGPGTRLLVL.

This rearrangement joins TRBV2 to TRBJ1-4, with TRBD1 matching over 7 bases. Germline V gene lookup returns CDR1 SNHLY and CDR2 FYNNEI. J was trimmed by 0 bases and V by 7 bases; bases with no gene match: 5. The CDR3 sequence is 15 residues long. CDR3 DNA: TGTGCCAGCATGGAGGACAGGCCAACTAATGAAAAACTGTTTTTT. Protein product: CASMEDRPTNEKLFF.

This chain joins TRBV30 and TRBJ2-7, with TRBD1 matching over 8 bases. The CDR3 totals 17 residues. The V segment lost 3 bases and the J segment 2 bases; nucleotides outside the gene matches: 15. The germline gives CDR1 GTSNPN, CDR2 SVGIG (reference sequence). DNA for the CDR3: TGTGCCTGGAGGGGTTCACACCAGGGACAGGTCACCTACGAGCAGTACTTC. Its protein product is CAWRGSHQGQVTYEQYF. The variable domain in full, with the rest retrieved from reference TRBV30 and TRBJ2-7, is SQTIHQWPATLVQPVGSPLSLECTVEGTSNPNLYWYRQAAGRGLQLLFYSVGIGQISSEVPQNLSASRPQDRQFILSSKKLLLSDSGFYLCAWRGSHQGQVTYEQYFGPGTRLTVT.

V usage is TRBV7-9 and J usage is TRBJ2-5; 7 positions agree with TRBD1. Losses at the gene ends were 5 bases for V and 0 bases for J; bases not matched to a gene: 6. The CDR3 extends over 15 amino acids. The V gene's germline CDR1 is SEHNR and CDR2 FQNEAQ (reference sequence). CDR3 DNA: TGTGCCAGCAGCAAGGGACAGAACAACCAAGAGACCCAGTACTTC. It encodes CASSKGQNNQETQYF. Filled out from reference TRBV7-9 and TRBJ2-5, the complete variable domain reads DTGVSQNPRHKITKRGQNVTFRCDPISEHNRLYWYRQTLGQGPEFLTYFQNEAQLEKSRLLSDRFSAERPKGSFSTLEIQRTEQGDSAMYLCASSKGQNNQETQYFGPGTRLLVL.

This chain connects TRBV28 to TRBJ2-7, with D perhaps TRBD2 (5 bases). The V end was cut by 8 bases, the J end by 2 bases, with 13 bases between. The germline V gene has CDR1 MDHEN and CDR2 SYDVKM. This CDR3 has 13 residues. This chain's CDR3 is CASEPGSTYEQYF. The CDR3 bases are TGTGCCAGCGAACCGGGATCGACCTACGAGCAGTACTTC.

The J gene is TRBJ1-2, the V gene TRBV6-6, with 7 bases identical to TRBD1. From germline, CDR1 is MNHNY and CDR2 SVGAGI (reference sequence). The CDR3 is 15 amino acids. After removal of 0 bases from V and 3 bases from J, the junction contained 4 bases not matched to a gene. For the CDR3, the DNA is TGTGCCAGCAGTTACTCCACAGGGGCGGACTATGGCTACACCTTC. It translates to CASSYSTGADYGYTF.

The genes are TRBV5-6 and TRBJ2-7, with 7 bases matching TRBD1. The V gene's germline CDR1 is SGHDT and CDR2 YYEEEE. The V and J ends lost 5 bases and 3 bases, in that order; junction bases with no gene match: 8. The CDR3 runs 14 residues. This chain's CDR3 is CASRPDRDSYEQYF. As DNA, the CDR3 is TGTGCCAGCAGGCCGGACCGGGACAGCTACGAGCAGTACTTC.

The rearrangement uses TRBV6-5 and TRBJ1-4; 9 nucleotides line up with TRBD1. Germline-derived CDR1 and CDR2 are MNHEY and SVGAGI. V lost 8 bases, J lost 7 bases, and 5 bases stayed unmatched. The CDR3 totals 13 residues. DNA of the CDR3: TGTGCCAGCGCCGGGACAGGGACTGAAAAACTGTTTTTT. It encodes CASAGTGTEKLFF.

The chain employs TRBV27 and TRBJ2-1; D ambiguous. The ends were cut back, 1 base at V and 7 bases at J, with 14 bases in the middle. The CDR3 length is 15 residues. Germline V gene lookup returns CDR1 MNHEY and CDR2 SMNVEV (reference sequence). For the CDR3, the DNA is TGTGCCAGCAGTTTATGGCCTCCAATGTCGAATGAGCAGTTCTTC. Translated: CASSLWPPMSNEQFF.

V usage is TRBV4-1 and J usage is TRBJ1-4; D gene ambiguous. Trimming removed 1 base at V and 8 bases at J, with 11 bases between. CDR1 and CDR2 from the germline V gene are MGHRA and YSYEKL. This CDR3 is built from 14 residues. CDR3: CASSQVTGGEKLFF. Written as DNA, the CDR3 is TGCGCCAGCAGCCAAGTTACGGGTGGCGAAAAACTGTTTTTT.

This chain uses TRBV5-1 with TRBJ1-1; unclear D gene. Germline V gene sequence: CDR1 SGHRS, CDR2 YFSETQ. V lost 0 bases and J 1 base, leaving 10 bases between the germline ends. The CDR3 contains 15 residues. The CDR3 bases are TGCGCCAGCAGCTTGGATGCGAGAAAGAACACTGAAGCTTTCTTT. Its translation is CASSLDARKNTEAFF.

The chain's CDR3 is CASSPPLGDNSGNTIYF. CDR3 DNA sequence: TGTGCCAGTAGCCCTCCTTTGGGGGACAACTCTGGAAACACCATATATTTT. This chain connects TRBV19 to TRBJ1-3; D possibly corresponds to TRBD1 (6 bases). CDR1 is LNHDA and CDR2 is SQIVND in the germline V gene (reference sequence). The CDR3 totals 17 residues. Trimming pared 6 bases from V and 0 bases from J, leaving 18 bases between. Full variable domain (missing parts from reference TRBV19 and TRBJ1-3): DGGITQSPKYLFRKEGQNVTLSCEQNLNHDAMYWYRQDPGQGLRLIYYSQIVNDFQKGDIAEGYSVSREKKESFPLTVTSAQKNPTAFYLCASSPPLGDNSGNTIYFGEGSWLTVV.

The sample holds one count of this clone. The CDR3 bases are TGTGCCAGCAGTGAACAGGACTCCTACGAGCAGTACTTC. Translation: CASSEQDSYEQYF. The J gene is TRBJ2-7, the V gene TRBV6-1; D gene uncertain. Trimming removed 2 bases at V and 0 bases at J, with 5 bases between. Germline lookup yields CDR1 MNHNS and CDR2 SASEGT. This CDR3 has 13 amino acids.

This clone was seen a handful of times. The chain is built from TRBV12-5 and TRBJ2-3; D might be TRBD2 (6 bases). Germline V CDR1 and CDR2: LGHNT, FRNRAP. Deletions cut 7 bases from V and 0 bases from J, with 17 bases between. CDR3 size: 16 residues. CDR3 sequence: CASDNGGVLSTDTQYF. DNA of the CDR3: TGTGCTAGTGATAACGGGGGAGTTTTAAGCACAGATACGCAGTATTTT.

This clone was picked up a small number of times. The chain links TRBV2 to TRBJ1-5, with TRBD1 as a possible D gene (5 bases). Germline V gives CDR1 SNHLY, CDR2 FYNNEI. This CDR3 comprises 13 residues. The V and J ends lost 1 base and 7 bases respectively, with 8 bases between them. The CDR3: CASSEDRRQPQHF. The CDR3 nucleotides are TGTGCCAGCAGTGAAGACAGGCGGCAGCCCCAGCATTTT.

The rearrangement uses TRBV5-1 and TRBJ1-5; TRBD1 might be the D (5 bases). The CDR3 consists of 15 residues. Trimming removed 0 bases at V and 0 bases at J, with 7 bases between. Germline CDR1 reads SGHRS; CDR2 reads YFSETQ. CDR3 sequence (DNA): TGCGCCAGCAGCTTGGCAGGGATTAGCAATCAGCCCCAGCATTTT. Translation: CASSLAGISNQPQHF. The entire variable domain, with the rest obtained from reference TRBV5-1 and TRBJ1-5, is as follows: KAGVTQTPRYLIKTRGQQVTLSCSPISGHRSVSWYQQTPGQGLQFLFEYFSETQRNKGNFPGRFSGRQFSNSRSEMNVSTLELGDSALYLCASSLAGISNQPQHFGDGTRLSIL.